This paragraph reports one T cell receptor beta chain. The data were obtained in a study of blood T cell repertoires in COVID-19. The data were produced by immunoSEQ multiplex PCR, yet TCRdb's version contains in-frame clones alone and is incomplete. The sample holds approximately 70,000 clones, over 70% seen once. Looked up from germline, CDR1 is MNHNS and CDR2 is SASEGT. Trimming cost V 2 bases and J 3 bases, with 8 bases left between them. CDR3 length equals 13 residues. The receptor's source is a man in his 70s who had recovered from COVID-19. Sequenced material: peripheral blood. The V and J genes are TRBV6-1 and TRBJ2-7, with TRBD1 as a possible D gene (5 bases). The DNA of the CDR3 is TGTGCCAGCAGTGAACCAGGGATCTACGAGCAGTACTTC. It encodes CASSEPGIYEQYF.